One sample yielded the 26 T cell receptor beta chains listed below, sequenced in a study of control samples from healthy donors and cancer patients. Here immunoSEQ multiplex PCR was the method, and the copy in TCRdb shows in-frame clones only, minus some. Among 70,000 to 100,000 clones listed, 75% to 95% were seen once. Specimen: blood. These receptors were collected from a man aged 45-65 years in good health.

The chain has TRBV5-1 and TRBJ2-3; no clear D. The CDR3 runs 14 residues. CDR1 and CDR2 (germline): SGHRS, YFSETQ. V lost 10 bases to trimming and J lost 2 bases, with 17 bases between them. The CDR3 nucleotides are TGCGCCTCGCACGGCAGCACTTTCACAGATACGCAGTATTTT. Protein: CASHGSTFTDTQYF.

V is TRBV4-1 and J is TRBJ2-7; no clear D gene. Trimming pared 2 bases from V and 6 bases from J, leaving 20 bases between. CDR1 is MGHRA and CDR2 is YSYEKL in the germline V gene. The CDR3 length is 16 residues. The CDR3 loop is CASSQHQKAEFSEQYF. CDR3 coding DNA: TGCGCCAGCAGCCAACACCAGAAGGCGGAGTTCTCCGAGCAGTACTTC.

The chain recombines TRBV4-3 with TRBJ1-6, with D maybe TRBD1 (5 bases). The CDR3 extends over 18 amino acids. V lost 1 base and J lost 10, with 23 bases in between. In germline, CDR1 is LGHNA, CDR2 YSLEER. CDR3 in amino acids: CASSQVGTGISSGSPLHF. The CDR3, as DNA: TGCGCCAGCAGCCAAGTGGGGACTGGGATCAGCTCGGGATCACCCCTCCACTTT.

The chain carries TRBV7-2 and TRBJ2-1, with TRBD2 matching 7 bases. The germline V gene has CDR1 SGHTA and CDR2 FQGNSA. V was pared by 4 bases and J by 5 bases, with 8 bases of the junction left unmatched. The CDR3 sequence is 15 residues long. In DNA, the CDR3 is TGTGCCAGCAGCTACCACTCGGGGGGTAACAATGAGCAGTTCTTC. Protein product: CASSYHSGGNNEQFF. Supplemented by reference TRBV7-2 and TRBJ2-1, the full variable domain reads GAGVSQSPSNKVTEKGKDVELRCDPISGHTALYWYRQSLGQGLEFLIYFQGNSAPDKSGLPSDRFSAERTGGSVSTLTIQRTQQEDSAVYLCASSYHSGGNNEQFFGPGTRLTVL.

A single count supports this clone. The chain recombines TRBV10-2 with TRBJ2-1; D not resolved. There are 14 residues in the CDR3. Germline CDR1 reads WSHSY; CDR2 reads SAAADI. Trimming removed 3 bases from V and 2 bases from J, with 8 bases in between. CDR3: CASSEMVPYNEQFF. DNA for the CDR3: TGCGCCAGCAGTGAAATGGTGCCCTACAATGAGCAGTTCTTC.

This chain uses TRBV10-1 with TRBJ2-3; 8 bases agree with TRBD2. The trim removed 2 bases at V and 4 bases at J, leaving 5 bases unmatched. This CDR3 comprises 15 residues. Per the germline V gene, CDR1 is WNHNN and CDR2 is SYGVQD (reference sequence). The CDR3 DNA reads TGCGCCAGCAGTGAGGCGGGGGGATCGGCAGATACGCAGTATTTT. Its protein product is CASSEAGGSADTQYF.

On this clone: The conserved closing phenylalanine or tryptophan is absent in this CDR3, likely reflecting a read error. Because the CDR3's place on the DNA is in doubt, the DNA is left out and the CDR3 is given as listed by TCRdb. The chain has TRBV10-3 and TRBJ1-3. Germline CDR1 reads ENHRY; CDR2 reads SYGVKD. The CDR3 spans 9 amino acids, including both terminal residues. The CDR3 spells CAISIPGAL.

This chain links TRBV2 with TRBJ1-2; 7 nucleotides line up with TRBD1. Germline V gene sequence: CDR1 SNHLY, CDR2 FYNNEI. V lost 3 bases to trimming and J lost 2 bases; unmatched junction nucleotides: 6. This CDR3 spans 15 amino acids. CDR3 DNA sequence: TGTGCCAGCAGTGAGGAGGCCAGGGGGAACTATGGCTACACCTTC. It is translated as CASSEEARGNYGYTF.

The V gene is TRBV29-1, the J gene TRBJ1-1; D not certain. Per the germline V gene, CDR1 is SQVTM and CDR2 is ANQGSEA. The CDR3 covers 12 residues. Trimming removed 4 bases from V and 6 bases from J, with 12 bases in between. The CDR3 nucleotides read TGCAGCGTTGCCGAGGGCCGGGCTGAAGCTTTCTTT. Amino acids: CSVAEGRAEAFF.

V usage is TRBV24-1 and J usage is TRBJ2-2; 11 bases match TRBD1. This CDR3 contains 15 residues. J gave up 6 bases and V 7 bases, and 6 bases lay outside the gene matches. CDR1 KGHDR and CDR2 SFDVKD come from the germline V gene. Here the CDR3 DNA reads TGTGCCACCAGGGGGCCGGGACAGGGGGCCGGGGAGCTGTTTTTT. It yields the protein CATRGPGQGAGELFF.

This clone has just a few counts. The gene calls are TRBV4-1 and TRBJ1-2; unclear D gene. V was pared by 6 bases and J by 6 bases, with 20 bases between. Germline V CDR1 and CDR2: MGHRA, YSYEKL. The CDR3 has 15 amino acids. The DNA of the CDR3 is TGCGCCAGCAGATCCAGAGTAAGGGAGGAGAATGGCTACACCTTC. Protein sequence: CASRSRVREENGYTF.

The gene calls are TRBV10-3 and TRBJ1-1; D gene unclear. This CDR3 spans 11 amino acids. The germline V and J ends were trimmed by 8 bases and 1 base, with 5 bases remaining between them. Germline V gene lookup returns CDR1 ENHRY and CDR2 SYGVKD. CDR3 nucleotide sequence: TGTGCCATCTCCGAGAACACTGAAGCTTTCTTT. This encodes CAISENTEAFF.

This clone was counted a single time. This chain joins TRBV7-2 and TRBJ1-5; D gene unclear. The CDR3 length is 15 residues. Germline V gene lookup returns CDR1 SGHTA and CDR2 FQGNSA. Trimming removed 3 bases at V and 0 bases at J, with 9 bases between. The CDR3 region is CASSFIAYSNQPQHF. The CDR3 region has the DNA TGTGCCAGCAGCTTCATAGCTTATAGCAATCAGCCCCAGCATTTT. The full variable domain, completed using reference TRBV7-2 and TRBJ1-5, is GAGVSQSPSNKVTEKGKDVELRCDPISGHTALYWYRQSLGQGLEFLIYFQGNSAPDKSGLPSDRFSAERTGGSVSTLTIQRTQQEDSAVYLCASSFIAYSNQPQHFGDGTRLSIL.

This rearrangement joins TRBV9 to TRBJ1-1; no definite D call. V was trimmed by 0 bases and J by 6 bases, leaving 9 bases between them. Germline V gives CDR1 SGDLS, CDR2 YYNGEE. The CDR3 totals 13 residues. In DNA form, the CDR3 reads TGTGCCAGCAGCGTAGTGGCGGGTGCTGAAGCTTTCTTT. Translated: CASSVVAGAEAFF. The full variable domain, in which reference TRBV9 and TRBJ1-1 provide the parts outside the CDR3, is DSGVTQTPKHLITATGQRVTLRCSPRSGDLSVYWYQQSLDQGLQFLIQYYNGEERAKGNILERFSAQQFPDLHSELNLSSLELGDSALYFCASSVVAGAEAFFGQGTRLTVV.

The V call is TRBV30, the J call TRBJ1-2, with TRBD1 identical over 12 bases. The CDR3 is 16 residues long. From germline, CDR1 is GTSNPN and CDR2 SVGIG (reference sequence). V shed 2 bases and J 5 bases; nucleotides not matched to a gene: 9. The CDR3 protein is CAWSLPGQGAGYGYTF. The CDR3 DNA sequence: TGTGCCTGGAGTTTACCGGGACAGGGGGCAGGGTATGGCTACACCTTC.

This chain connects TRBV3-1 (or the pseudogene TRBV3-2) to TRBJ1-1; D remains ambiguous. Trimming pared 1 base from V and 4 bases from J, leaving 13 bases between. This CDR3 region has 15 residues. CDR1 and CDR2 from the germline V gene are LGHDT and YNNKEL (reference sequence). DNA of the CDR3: TGTGCCAGCAGCCAAGTCTCTCTTGTGGGCACTGAAGCTTTCTTT. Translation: CASSQVSLVGTEAFF.

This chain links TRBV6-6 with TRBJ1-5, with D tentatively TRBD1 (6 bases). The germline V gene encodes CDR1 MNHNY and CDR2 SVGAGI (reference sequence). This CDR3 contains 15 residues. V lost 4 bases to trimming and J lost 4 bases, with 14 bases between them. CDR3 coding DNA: TGTGCCAGCAGTTTAACTGGACAGCCAAATCAGCCCCAGCATTTT. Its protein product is CASSLTGQPNQPQHF.

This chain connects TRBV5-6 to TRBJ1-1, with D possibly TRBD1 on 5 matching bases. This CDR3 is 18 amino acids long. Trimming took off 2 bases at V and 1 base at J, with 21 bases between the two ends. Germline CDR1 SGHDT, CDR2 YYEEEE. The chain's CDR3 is CASSFGRTLGGKNTEAFF. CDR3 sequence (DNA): TGTGCCAGCAGCTTTGGCAGAACACTGGGGGGGAAGAACACTGAAGCTTTCTTT.

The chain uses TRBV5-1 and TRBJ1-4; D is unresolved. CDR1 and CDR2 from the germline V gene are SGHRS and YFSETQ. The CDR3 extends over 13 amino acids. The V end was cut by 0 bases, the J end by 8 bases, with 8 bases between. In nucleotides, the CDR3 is TGCGCCAGCAGCTTGGAGACCTTAGAAAAACTGTTTTTT. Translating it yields CASSLETLEKLFF.

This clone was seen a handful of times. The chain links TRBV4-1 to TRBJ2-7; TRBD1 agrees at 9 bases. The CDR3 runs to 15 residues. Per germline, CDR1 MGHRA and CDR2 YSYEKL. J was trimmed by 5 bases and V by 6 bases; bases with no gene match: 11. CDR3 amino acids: CASSLVGTGSDEQYF. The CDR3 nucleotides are TGCGCCAGCAGTCTGGTGGGGACAGGGTCTGACGAGCAGTACTTC.

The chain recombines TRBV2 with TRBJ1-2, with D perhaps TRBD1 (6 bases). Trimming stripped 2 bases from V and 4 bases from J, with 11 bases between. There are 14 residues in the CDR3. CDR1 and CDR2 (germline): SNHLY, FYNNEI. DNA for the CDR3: TGTGCCAGCAGTGAATTGGAAGGGGGCTATGGCTACACCTTC. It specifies CASSELEGGYGYTF.

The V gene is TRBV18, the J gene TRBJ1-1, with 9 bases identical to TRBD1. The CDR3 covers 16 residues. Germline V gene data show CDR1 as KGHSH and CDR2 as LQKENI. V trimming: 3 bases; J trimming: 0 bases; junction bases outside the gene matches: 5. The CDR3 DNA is TGTGCCAGCTCACCGGGACAGGGAAAGGTGAACACTGAAGCTTTCTTT. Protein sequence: CASSPGQGKVNTEAFF.

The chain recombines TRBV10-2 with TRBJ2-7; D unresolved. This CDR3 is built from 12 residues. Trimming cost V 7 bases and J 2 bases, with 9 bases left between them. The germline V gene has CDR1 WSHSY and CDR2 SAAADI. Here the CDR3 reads CASNQAPYEQYF. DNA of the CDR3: TGCGCCAGCAACCAGGCCCCCTACGAGCAGTACTTC.

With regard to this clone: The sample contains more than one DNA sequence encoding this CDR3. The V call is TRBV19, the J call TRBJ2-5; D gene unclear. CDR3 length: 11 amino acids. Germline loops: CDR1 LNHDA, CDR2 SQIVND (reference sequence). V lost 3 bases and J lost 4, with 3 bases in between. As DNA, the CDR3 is TGTGCCAGTAGTATCAGAGAGACCCAGTACTTC. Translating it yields CASSIRETQYF.

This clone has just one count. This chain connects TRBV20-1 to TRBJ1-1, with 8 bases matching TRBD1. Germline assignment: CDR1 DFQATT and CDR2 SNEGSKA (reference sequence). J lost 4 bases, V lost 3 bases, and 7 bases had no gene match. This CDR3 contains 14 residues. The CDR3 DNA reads TGCAGTGCTAGTCACAGGACAGGGTCCACTGAAGCTTTCTTT. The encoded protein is CSASHRTGSTEAFF.

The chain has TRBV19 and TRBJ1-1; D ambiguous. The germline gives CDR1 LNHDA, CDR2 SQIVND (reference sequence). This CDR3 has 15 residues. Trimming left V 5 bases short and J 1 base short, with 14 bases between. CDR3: CASSPQPFSNTEAFF. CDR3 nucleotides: TGTGCCAGTAGTCCCCAACCCTTTTCGAACACTGAAGCTTTCTTT.